A single sample gave rise to the 29 T cell receptor beta chains below, sequenced in a study of blood T cell repertoires in COVID-19. Measured with immunoSEQ multiplex PCR; TCRdb has only the in-frame clones, and not every one. The data contain 65,000 to 80,000 clones, more than 70% of them seen just once; the ten biggest clones take up roughly 2.7%. Sequences were obtained from peripheral blood. The receptor source for this set is a man aged 65 to 79 with active or convalescent COVID-19.

V is TRBV3-1 (or the pseudogene TRBV3-2) and J is TRBJ1-2; D uncertain. V lost 1 base, J lost 2 bases, and 8 bases lay in between. Germline V gives CDR1 LGHDT, CDR2 YNNKEL (reference sequence). The CDR3 length is 14 residues. The CDR3 loop reads CASSQGTRNYGYTF. In DNA, the CDR3 is TGTGCCAGCAGCCAAGGAACAAGAAACTATGGCTACACCTTC.

V is TRBV7-9 and J is TRBJ2-3, with D hard to call. The ends were cut back, 4 bases at V and 1 base at J, with 12 bases in the middle. The CDR3 is made up of 15 amino acids. Germline CDR1 is SEHNR and CDR2 is FQNEAQ (reference sequence). CDR3 nucleotide sequence: TGTGCCAGCAGCTCAGGTCCGGTGGGCACAGATACGCAGTATTTT. Amino acid sequence: CASSSGPVGTDTQYF.

This clone appeared a single time. The chain employs TRBV3-1 (or the pseudogene TRBV3-2) and TRBJ2-7, with 10 bases matching TRBD2. V lost 1 base, J lost 3 bases, and 3 bases stayed unmatched. The CDR3 spans 15 residues. Germline values: CDR1 LGHDT, CDR2 YNNKEL (reference sequence). The CDR3 reads CASSQAPSGGYEQYF. CDR3 sequence (DNA): TGTGCCAGCAGCCAAGCACCTAGCGGGGGCTACGAGCAGTACTTC.

The chain has TRBV5-1 and TRBJ1-4; 11 bases are a match to TRBD1. CDR3 length: 15 residues. Germline trimming cut 0 bases from V and 7 bases from J; bases unmatched to any gene: 2. From germline, CDR1 is SGHRS and CDR2 YFSETQ. In nucleotides, the CDR3 is TGCGCCAGCAGCTTGGGGACAGGGGGCTCTGAAAAACTGTTTTTT. This gives the protein CASSLGTGGSEKLFF.

V gene TRBV30 combines with J gene TRBJ2-3; 10 bases map to TRBD1. J was trimmed by 8 bases and V by 5 bases; bases with no gene match: 13. Germline V lookup: CDR1 GTSNPN, CDR2 SVGIG (reference sequence). The CDR3 consists of 15 residues. Written as DNA, the CDR3 is TGTGCCTGGGGGGGAGGGGACAGGGGTGTTGGTACGCAGTATTTT. This translates into CAWGGGDRGVGTQYF.

The V and J genes are TRBV10-3 and TRBJ2-1, with 8 bases that match TRBD1. J was trimmed by 10 bases and V by 4 bases; bases with no gene match: 6. The length of the CDR3 is 13 residues. The germline V gene encodes CDR1 ENHRY and CDR2 SYGVKD. CDR3 in DNA: TGTGCCATCAGTGGGGACAGGTCCTTAGAGCAGTTCTTC. Translating it yields CAISGDRSLEQFF.

V and J are TRBV10-1 and TRBJ2-7; 7 nucleotides line up with TRBD1. CDR3 length: 12 residues. V lost 8 bases and J lost 3; bases outside the gene matches: 4. CDR1 and CDR2 (germline): WNHNN, SYGVQD (reference sequence). The CDR3 DNA is TGCGCCAGCGGGGACAGTAGCTACGAGCAGTACTTC. It yields the protein CASGDSSYEQYF.

The CDR3 spells CASRGEGLAPFF. The CDR3 nucleotides are TGTGCCAGCAGAGGGGAGGGACTAGCCCCGTTCTTC. The chain couples TRBV28 to TRBJ2-1, with 9 bases identical to TRBD2. This CDR3 is 12 amino acids long. Per the germline V gene, CDR1 is MDHEN and CDR2 is SYDVKM. Trimming cost V 6 bases and J 15 bases; bases outside gene matches: 9.

The gene calls are TRBV7-9 and TRBJ1-3, with D perhaps TRBD1 (5 bases). V lost 3 bases, J lost 2 bases, and 11 bases lay in between. This CDR3 has 15 amino acids. Germline CDR1 is SEHNR and CDR2 is FQNEAQ (reference sequence). The CDR3 loop is CASSFGALAGNTIYF. The CDR3, as DNA: TGTGCCAGCAGCTTTGGGGCCTTGGCTGGAAACACCATATATTTT. The variable domain in full, with the rest retrieved from reference TRBV7-9 and TRBJ1-3, is DTGVSQNPRHKITKRGQNVTFRCDPISEHNRLYWYRQTLGQGPEFLTYFQNEAQLEKSRLLSDRFSAERPKGSFSTLEIQRTEQGDSAMYLCASSFGALAGNTIYFGEGSWLTVV.

The genes are TRBV15 and TRBJ1-3; TRBD1 aligns across 7 bases. The CDR3 has 16 amino acids. After removal of 4 bases from V and 2 bases from J, the junction contained 8 bases not matched to a gene. Germline-derived CDR1 and CDR2 are LNHNV and YYDKDF (reference sequence). The CDR3 loop reads CATSTRQGSTGNTIYF. CDR3 nucleotides: TGTGCCACCAGCACCCGACAGGGTTCGACTGGAAACACCATATATTTT.

V is TRBV10-3 and J is TRBJ2-3; D is perhaps TRBD2 (6 bases). CDR1 and CDR2 (germline): ENHRY, SYGVKD. This CDR3 spans 13 amino acids. The V end was cut by 6 bases, the J end by 4 bases, with 11 bases between. The CDR3 loop is CAIRGTFPDTQYF. The DNA of the CDR3 is TGTGCCATCAGGGGGACTTTTCCAGATACGCAGTATTTT.

This clone was seen a handful of times. The chain combines TRBV3-1 (or the pseudogene TRBV3-2) with TRBJ2-7, with D perhaps TRBD2 (5 bases). Germline V CDR1 and CDR2: LGHDT, YNNKEL (reference sequence). The CDR3 length is 14 residues. With 3 bases removed from V and 2 bases from J, the gap between germline ends came to 11 bases. The CDR3 loop reads CASSQSGKAYEQYF. CDR3 nucleotides: TGTGCCAGCAGCCAGTCGGGAAAGGCCTACGAGCAGTACTTC.

This CDR3 reads CASSLPTGGTQQFF. CDR3 DNA: TGTGCCAGCAGCTTGCCAACAGGGGGCACGCAACAGTTCTTC. The rearrangement uses TRBV5-6 and TRBJ2-1; 9 bases are a match to TRBD1. The CDR3 runs to 14 residues. Looked up from germline, CDR1 is SGHDT and CDR2 is YYEEEE. After removal of 1 base from V and 13 bases from J, the junction contained 9 bases not matched to a gene.

This clone came up a few times. The same CDR3 is also encoded by other DNA sequences in this sample. The V and J genes are TRBV5-1 and TRBJ1-4; tentative D call: TRBD1 (5 bases). Germline lookup yields CDR1 SGHRS and CDR2 YFSETQ. Trimming pared 3 bases from V and 1 base from J, leaving 10 bases between. The CDR3 extends over 15 amino acids. CDR3 sequence reads: CASSSRRGTNEKLFF. Written as DNA, the CDR3 is TGCGCCAGCAGCTCCCGGAGGGGAACTAATGAAAAACTGTTTTTT.

This clone was recorded a few times. The chain couples TRBV29-1 to TRBJ2-7; 8 nucleotides match TRBD1. V was pared by 7 bases and J by 7 bases, with 21 bases of the junction left unmatched. The germline CDR1 and CDR2 sequences are SQVTM and ANQGSEA. The CDR3 has 16 amino acids. This CDR3 is CSASIRAGGPRNEQYF. The CDR3 DNA reads as TGCAGCGCTTCAATTAGGGCAGGGGGCCCTCGAAATGAGCAGTACTTC.

In its sample, this clone was seen once. The chain links TRBV12-3 or TRBV12-4 to TRBJ2-1, with 7 positions matching TRBD2. This CDR3 comprises 12 residues. Unmatched junction bases numbered 0, after V lost 1 base and J lost 9 bases. In nucleotides, the CDR3 is TGTGCCAGCAGTTTAGGGGGGGGTGAGCAGTTCTTC. It translates to CASSLGGGEQFF.

The chain uses TRBV10-1 and TRBJ2-5; no clear D. The V and J ends lost 0 bases and 2 bases respectively, with 10 bases between them. This CDR3 has 15 amino acids. CDR1 is WNHNN and CDR2 is SYGVQD in the germline V gene (reference sequence). The CDR3 DNA reads TGCGCCAGCAGTGAGTCAACAGACCCTCAAGAGACCCAGTACTTC. It is translated as CASSESTDPQETQYF.

V is TRBV5-1 and J is TRBJ2-4, with a possible D match to TRBD2 (5 bases). Germline-derived CDR1 and CDR2 are SGHRS and YFSETQ. The CDR3 runs to 16 residues. The V and J ends lost 4 bases and 1 base respectively, with 15 bases between them. The CDR3 is CASSPASPGAKNIQYF. The CDR3 nucleotides are TGCGCCAGCAGCCCCGCTAGCCCGGGGGCCAAAAACATTCAGTACTTC.

The chain uses TRBV19 and TRBJ1-5, with 7 bases lining up with TRBD1. This CDR3 is built from 15 residues. Looked up from germline, CDR1 is LNHDA and CDR2 is SQIVND (reference sequence). V was pared by 8 bases and J by 0 bases, with 7 bases of the junction left unmatched. As DNA, the CDR3 is TGTGCCAGTGGAACAGGGGCATATAGCAATCAGCCCCAGCATTTT. It specifies CASGTGAYSNQPQHF.

A single count supports this clone. V is TRBV10-3 and J is TRBJ2-5, with D tentatively TRBD2 (7 bases). The V end lost 7 bases, the J end lost 5 bases, and 14 bases lay between the germline ends. The CDR3 loop spans 13 amino acids. CDR1 is ENHRY, CDR2 SYGVKD, per germline. CDR3 protein: CAINSGGGETQYF. CDR3 DNA: TGTGCCATCAACTCGGGGGGCGGGGAGACCCAGTACTTC.

The chain recombines TRBV6-6 with TRBJ1-3; TRBD1 aligns across 9 bases. J was trimmed by 1 base and V by 5 bases; bases with no gene match: 9. The CDR3 extends over 17 amino acids. Germline V gene sequence: CDR1 MNHNY, CDR2 SVGAGI (reference sequence). The CDR3 nucleotides are TGTGCCAGCAGTCCAAGGGGACAGGGATTGTCTGGAAACACCATATATTTT. This sequence encodes CASSPRGQGLSGNTIYF.

This sequence joins TRBV27 and TRBJ2-1, with TRBD2 matching 9 bases. The junction had 13 bases not matched to a gene; V was cut back by 3 bases and J by 1 base. The CDR3 extends over 19 amino acids. Germline V CDR1 and CDR2: MNHEY, SMNVEV (reference sequence). CDR3 sequence (DNA): TGTGCCAGCAGTTTTTGGGGGATAGCGGGAGTCGGTTCCTACAATGAGCAGTTCTTC. Its translation: CASSFWGIAGVGSYNEQFF.

This rearrangement joins TRBV3-1 (or the pseudogene TRBV3-2) to TRBJ2-5; no definite D call. Trimming left V 2 bases short and J 0 bases short, with 10 bases between. Germline CDR1 reads LGHDT; CDR2 reads YNNKEL (reference sequence). There are 15 residues in the CDR3. The CDR3 nucleotides are TGTGCCAGCAGCCAAACAGCCTCAAACCAAGAGACCCAGTACTTC. Translated: CASSQTASNQETQYF.

This clone was detected only a few times. The chain is built from TRBV6-1 and TRBJ2-7, with D perhaps matching TRBD1 (5 bases). The length of the CDR3 is 15 residues. The germline CDR1 and CDR2 sequences are MNHNS and SASEGT. Between the trimmed V and J ends, which lost 2 bases and 7 bases, there was a span of 18 bases. The CDR3 sequence is CASSESPDMGREQYF. The CDR3 region has the DNA TGTGCCAGCAGTGAAAGTCCGGACATGGGGCGAGAGCAGTACTTC.

The J gene is TRBJ1-1, the V gene TRBV25-1, with 7 bases identical to TRBD1. Trimming at V came to 5 bases and at J to 4 bases, leaving 7 bases not matched to a gene. Germline V lookup: CDR1 MGHDK, CDR2 SYGVNS. This CDR3 has 14 residues. The CDR3 DNA follows: TGTGCCAGCAGTCGACAGGGAAGAGCCACTGAAGCTTTCTTT. Its translation: CASSRQGRATEAFF.

This clone was counted a single time. This chain connects TRBV5-1 to TRBJ1-2; 9 bases map to TRBD1. The CDR3 is made up of 13 amino acids. Germline lookup yields CDR1 SGHRS and CDR2 YFSETQ. V lost 4 bases and J lost 6; bases outside the gene matches: 4. CDR3 coding DNA: TGCGCCAGCAGCCTAGGACAGGGGAATGGCTACACCTTC. Residues: CASSLGQGNGYTF.

The V gene is TRBV19, the J gene TRBJ1-1; 8 bases align to TRBD1. Per the germline V gene, CDR1 is LNHDA and CDR2 is SQIVND (reference sequence). The CDR3 has 13 residues. Unmatched junction bases numbered 5, after V lost 1 base and J lost 10 bases. The CDR3 here is CASSIAGGAGAFF. CDR3 nucleotide sequence: TGTGCCAGTAGTATAGCAGGGGGCGCGGGAGCTTTCTTT.

This chain joins TRBV7-9 and TRBJ2-4; TRBD1 is a possible D gene (5 bases). CDR3 length: 14 residues. Germline CDR1 and CDR2: SEHNR and FQNEAQ (reference sequence). The germline V and J ends were trimmed by 4 bases and 8 bases, with 15 bases remaining between them. This CDR3 reads CASSSRQGMDIQYF. The CDR3 coding sequence is TGTGCCAGCAGCTCGCGGCAGGGAATGGACATTCAGTACTTC. The entire variable domain, with the rest obtained from reference TRBV7-9 and TRBJ2-4, is as follows: DTGVSQNPRHKITKRGQNVTFRCDPISEHNRLYWYRQTLGQGPEFLTYFQNEAQLEKSRLLSDRFSAERPKGSFSTLEIQRTEQGDSAMYLCASSSRQGMDIQYFGAGTRLSVL.

The chain recombines TRBV29-1 with TRBJ1-4; D perhaps matches TRBD1 (6 bases). Trimming took off 6 bases at V and 8 bases at J, with 13 bases between the two ends. This CDR3 contains 12 residues. Germline-derived CDR1 and CDR2 are SQVTM and ANQGSEA. The CDR3 coding sequence is TGCAGCGTCCGACAGGATGGCGAAAAACTGTTTTTT. It specifies CSVRQDGEKLFF.